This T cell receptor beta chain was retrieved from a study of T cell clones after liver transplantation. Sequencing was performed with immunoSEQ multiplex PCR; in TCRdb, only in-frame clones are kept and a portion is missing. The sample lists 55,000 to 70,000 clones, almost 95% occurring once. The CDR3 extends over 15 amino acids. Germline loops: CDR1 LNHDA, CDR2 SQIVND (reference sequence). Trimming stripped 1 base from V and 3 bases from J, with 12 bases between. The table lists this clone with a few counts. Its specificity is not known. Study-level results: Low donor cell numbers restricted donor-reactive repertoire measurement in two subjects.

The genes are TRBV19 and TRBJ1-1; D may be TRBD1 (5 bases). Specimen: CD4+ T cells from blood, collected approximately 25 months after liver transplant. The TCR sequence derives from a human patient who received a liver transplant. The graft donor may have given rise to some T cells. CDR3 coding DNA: TGTGCCAGTAGTATAGGGGGGACCTGGGACACTGAAGCTTTCTTT. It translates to CASSIGGTWDTEAFF.